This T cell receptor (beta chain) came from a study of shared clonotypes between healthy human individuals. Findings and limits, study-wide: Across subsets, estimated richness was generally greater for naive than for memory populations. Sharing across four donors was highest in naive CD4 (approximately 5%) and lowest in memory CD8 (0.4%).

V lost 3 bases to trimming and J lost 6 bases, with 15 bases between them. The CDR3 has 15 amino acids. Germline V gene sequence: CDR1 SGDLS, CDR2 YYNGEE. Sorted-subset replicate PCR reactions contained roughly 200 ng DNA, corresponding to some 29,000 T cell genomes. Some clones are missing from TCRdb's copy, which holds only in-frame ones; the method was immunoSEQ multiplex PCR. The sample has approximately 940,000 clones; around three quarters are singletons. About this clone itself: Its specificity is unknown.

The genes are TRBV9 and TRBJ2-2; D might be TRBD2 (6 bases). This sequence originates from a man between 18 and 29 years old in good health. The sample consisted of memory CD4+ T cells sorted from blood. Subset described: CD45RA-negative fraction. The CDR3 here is CASSAGDSPAGELFF. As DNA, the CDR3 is TGTGCCAGCAGCGCTGGGGACTCCCCAGCCGGGGAGCTGTTTTTT.